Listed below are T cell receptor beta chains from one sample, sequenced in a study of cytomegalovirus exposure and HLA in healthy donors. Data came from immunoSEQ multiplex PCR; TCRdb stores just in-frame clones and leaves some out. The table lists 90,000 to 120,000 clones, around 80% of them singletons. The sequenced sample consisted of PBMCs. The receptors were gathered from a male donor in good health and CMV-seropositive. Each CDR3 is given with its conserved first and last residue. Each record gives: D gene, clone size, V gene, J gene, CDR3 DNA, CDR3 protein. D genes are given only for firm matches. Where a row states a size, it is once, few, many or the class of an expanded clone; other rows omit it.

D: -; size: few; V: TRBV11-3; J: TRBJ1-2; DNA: TGTGCCAGCAGCTTGTTCTCCGGCCCTGGGCACCCAGGGGACTATGGCTACACCTTC; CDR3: CASSLFSGPGHPGDYGYTF
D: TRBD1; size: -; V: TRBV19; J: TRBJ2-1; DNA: TGTGCCAGTATTTCAGGGGGCAATGAACAGTTCTTC; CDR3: CASISGGNEQFF
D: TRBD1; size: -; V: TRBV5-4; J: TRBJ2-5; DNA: TGTGCCAGCAGCTTGGAGGACAGGGGGAGAGAGACCCAGTACTTC; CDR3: CASSLEDRGRETQYF
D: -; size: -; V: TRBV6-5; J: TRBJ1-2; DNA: TGTGCCAGCAGTTACTCGGGGGGGGGCATCTACTATGGCTACACCTTC; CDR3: CASSYSGGGIYYGYTF
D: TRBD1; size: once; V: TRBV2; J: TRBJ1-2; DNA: TGTGCCAGCAGTCGAGACAGGGGGGTCTATGGCTACACCTTC; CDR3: CASSRDRGVYGYTF
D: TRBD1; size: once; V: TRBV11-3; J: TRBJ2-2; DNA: TGTGCCAGCAGCTTAAGTAAAAGCAGGGGGCAGCTGTTTTTT; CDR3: CASSLSKSRGQLFF
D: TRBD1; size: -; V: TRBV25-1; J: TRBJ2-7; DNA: TGTGCCAGCAGTGAGGTTAGGAGCAGGACAGGGGTTTACGAGCAGTACTTC; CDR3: CASSEVRSRTGVYEQYF
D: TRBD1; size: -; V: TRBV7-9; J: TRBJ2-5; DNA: TGTGCCAGCAGCCCTCGGACAGGGGAGGCCCAGTACTTC; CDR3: CASSPRTGEAQYF
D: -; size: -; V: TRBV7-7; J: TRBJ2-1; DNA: TGTGCTAGCAGCTTAGGGGGAGGTACACCCGATGAGCAGTTCTTC; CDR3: CASSLGGGTPDEQFF
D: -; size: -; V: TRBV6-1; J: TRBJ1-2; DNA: TGTGCCAGCAACAGGGACAACTATGGCTACACCTTC; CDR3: CASNRDNYGYTF
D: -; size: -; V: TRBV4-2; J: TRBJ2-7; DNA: TGTGCCAGCAGCCAGGGGGACTCTAGGGGTGAGCAGTACTTC; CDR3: CASSQGDSRGEQYF
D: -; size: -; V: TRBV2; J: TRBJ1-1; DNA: TGTGCCAGCAGCATAGCCCGGATGAACACTGAAGCTTTCTTT; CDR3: CASSIARMNTEAFF
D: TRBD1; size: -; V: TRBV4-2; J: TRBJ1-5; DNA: TGTGCCAGCAGCCAACGTCCCATGACAGGGGCGATCAATCAGCCCCAGCATTTT; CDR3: CASSQRPMTGAINQPQHF
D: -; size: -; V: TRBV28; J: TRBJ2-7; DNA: TGTGCCAGCAGATACAGGTACGAGCAGTACTTC; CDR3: CASRYRYEQYF
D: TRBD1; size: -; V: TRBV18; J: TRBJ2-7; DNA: TGTGCCAGCTCACCACCGGAGGCAGGGGGCGCATTACAATCCTACGAGCAGTACTTC; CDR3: CASSPPEAGGALQSYEQYF
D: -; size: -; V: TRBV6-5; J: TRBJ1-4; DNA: TGTGCCAGCCGGGTCGCGTCGGATGAAAAACTGTTTTTT; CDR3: CASRVASDEKLFF
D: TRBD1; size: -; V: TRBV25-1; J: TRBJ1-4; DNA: TGTGCCAGCAACGAGCCGGGACAGCGAAATGAAAAACTGTTTTTT; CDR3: CASNEPGQRNEKLFF
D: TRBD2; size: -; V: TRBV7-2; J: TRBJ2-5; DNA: TGTGCCAGCAGCCTGGACACTAGCGCCGGAGAGACCCAGTACTTC; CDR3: CASSLDTSAGETQYF
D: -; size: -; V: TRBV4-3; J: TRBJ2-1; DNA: TGCGCCAGCAGCCGTTCCGGGACACCCGAGCAGTTCTTC; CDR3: CASSRSGTPEQFF
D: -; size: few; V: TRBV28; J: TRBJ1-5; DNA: TGTGCCAGCAGTTTATGGGAGGGGAATCAGCCCCAGCATTTT; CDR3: CASSLWEGNQPQHF
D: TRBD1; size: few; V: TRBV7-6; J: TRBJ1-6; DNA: TGTGCCAGCAGCTCACAGACAGGGGGGAATTCACCCCTCCACTTT; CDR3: CASSSQTGGNSPLHF
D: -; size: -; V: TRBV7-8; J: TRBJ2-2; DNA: TGTGCCAGCAGGGACACTTGGGGGGCGAACACCGGGGAGCTGTTTTTT; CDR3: CASRDTWGANTGELFF
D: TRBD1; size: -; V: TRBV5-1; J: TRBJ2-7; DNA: TGCGCCAGCAGCTTGGTTGCAGGGGGCCGGGACGAGCAGTACTTC; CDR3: CASSLVAGGRDEQYF
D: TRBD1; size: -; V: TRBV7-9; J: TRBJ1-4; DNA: TGTGCCAGCAGTCTACAGGGGGTAGGCGAAAAACTGTTTTTT; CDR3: CASSLQGVGEKLFF
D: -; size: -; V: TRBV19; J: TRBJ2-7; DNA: TGTGCCAGTAGTATTAACATAAACTACGAGCAGTACTTC; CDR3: CASSININYEQYF
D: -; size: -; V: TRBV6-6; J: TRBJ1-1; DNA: TGTGCCAGCAGTTACCAGGCGGGGGGGGCGTTCACTGAAGCTTTCTTT; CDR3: CASSYQAGGAFTEAFF
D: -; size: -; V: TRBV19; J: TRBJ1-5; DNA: TGTGCCAGTAGTATAGGACAGGAATATAGCAATCAGCCCCAGCATTTT; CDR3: CASSIGQEYSNQPQHF
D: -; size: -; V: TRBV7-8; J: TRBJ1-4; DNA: TGTGCCAGCAGCTCCCGAGATCCTGCAACTAATGAAAAACTGTTTTTT; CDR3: CASSSRDPATNEKLFF
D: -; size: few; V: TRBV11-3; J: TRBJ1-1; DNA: TGTGCCAGCAGCTTAGAGGGCGTGGGTGAAGCTTTCTTT; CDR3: CASSLEGVGEAFF
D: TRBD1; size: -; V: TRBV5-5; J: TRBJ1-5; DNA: TGTGCCAGCAGCTTGGGGGGACAGGCAGATCAGCCCCAGCATTTT; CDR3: CASSLGGQADQPQHF
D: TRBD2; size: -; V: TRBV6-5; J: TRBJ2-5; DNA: TGTGCCAGCAGTTGGGGGGGTCAAGAGACCCAGTACTTC; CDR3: CASSWGGQETQYF
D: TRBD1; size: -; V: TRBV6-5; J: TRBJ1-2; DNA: TGTGCCAGCAGTTTTTACAGGGGACCTAACTATGGCTACACCTTC; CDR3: CASSFYRGPNYGYTF
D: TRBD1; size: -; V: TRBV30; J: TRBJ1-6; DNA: TGTGCCTGGAGTGTGCGACAGGGAGGATCACCCCTCCACTTT; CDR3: CAWSVRQGGSPLHF
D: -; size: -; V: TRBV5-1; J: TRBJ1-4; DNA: TGCGCCAGCAGCAAAGACAGCCACTCTGCAACTAATGAAAAACTGTTTTTT; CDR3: CASSKDSHSATNEKLFF
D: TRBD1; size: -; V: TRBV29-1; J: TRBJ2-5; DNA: TGCAGCGTTGAAGGGACAGGGGAAGAGACCCAGTACTTC; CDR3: CSVEGTGEETQYF
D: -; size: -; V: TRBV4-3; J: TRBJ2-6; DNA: TGCGCCAGCAGCCAATTTTCATCTGGGGCCAACGTCCTGACTTTC; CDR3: CASSQFSSGANVLTF
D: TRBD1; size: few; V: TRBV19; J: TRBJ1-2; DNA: TGTGCCAGTAGCCCACTCGGACAGGATAGAGGCTACACCTTC; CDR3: CASSPLGQDRGYTF
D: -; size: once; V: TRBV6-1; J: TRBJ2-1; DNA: TGTGCCAGCAGTGAATCGGGCCTCGGGACATATGAGCAGTTCTTC; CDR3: CASSESGLGTYEQFF
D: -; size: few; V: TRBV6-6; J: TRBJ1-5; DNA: TGTGCCAGCACTCCCCGCGGGGGAAATCAGCCCCAGCATTTT; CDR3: CASTPRGGNQPQHF
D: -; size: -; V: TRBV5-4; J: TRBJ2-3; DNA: TGTGCCAGCAGCTTAGCCCCACACAGGGTAACACTCGGCACAGATACGCAGTATTTT; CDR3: CASSLAPHRVTLGTDTQYF
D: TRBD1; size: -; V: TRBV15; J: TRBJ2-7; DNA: TGTGCCACCAGCAGAGGACAGGGTTCCTACGAGCAGTACTTC; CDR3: CATSRGQGSYEQYF
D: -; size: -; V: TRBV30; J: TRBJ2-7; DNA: TGTGCCTGGGGTCTCAGGGTGCGCGAGCAGTACTTC; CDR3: CAWGLRVREQYF
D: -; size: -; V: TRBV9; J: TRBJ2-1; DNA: TGTGCCAGCACTCAAGGGCGGGGGCCACACAATGAGCAGTTCTTC; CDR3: CASTQGRGPHNEQFF
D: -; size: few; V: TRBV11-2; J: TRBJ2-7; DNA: TGTGCCAGCAGCCTCCTAGGACACGGGCCGTACGAGCAGTACTTC; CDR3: CASSLLGHGPYEQYF
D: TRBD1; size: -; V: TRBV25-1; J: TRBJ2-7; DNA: TGTGCCAGCAGTCCCCTAGGACAGGGTGTCTACGAGCAGTACTTC; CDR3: CASSPLGQGVYEQYF
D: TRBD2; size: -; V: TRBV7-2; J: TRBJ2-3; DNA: TGTGCCAGCAGGAAAGCGGGGGGAGTGACAGATACGCAGTATTTT; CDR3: CASRKAGGVTDTQYF
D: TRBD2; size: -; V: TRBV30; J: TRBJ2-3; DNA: TGTGCCTGGAGCGACTCCCAGGGACTAGCAGATACGCAGTATTTT; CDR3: CAWSDSQGLADTQYF
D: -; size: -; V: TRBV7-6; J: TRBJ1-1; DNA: TGTGCCAGCAGCTTAGCGCCACAAACGAACACTGAAGCTTTCTTT; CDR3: CASSLAPQTNTEAFF
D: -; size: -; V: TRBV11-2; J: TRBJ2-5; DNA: TGTGCCAGCAGCTTAGGGCTTCAAGAGACCCAGTACTTC; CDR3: CASSLGLQETQYF
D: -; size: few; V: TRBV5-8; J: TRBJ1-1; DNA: TGTGCCACCTCACTACAGGGTAAAGCTTTCTTT; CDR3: CATSLQGKAFF
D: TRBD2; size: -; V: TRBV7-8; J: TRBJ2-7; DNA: TGTGCCAGCAGCCTCCTAGCGGGGAATTTCGAGCAGTACTTC; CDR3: CASSLLAGNFEQYF
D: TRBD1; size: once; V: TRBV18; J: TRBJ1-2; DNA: TGTGCCAGCTCACCATTAGCAGGGGGCAATGGCTACACCTTC; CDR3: CASSPLAGGNGYTF